Below are 14 T cell receptor beta chains sequenced from a single sample in a study of blood T cell repertoires in COVID-19. Clones were read by immunoSEQ multiplex PCR, and TCRdb kept only the in-frame ones, dropping some. Of 120,000 or so clones listed, approximately 85% are singletons. The sample consisted of peripheral blood. These receptors all come from a man aged 25 to 40 with COVID-19, enrolled during active disease.

The rearrangement links TRBV30 to TRBJ2-3, with a tentative D call TRBD2 (6 bases). Per germline, CDR1 GTSNPN and CDR2 SVGIG (reference sequence). V lost 0 bases and J lost 2, with 18 bases in between. CDR3 length: 17 amino acids. The chain's CDR3 is CAWSVVWPREDTDTQYF. In nucleotides, the CDR3 is TGTGCCTGGAGTGTAGTTTGGCCCAGGGAGGACACAGATACGCAGTATTTT.

This clone showed up just once. The rearrangement uses TRBV5-1 and TRBJ2-7; TRBD1 aligns across 8 bases. CDR3 length: 15 residues. V lost 4 bases, J lost 1 base, and 7 bases stayed unmatched. CDR1 is SGHRS, CDR2 YFSETQ, per germline. In DNA, the CDR3 is TGCGCCAGCAGCCCTTGGACAGGGTCTTCCTACGAGCAGTACTTC. Protein sequence: CASSPWTGSSYEQYF.

The DNA for the CDR3 is TGCGCCAGCTTAAGGGGACAGGGGGCTGAAGGCTACACCTTC. Translation gives CASLRGQGAEGYTF. The gene calls are TRBV10-2 and TRBJ1-2; 12 bases align to TRBD1. Germline V gene sequence: CDR1 WSHSY, CDR2 SAAADI. The CDR3 loop spans 14 amino acids. Trimming at V came to 8 bases and at J to 8 bases, leaving 9 bases not matched to a gene.

This clone was found many times. This chain joins TRBV3-1 (or the pseudogene TRBV3-2) and TRBJ1-2; 7 bases are shared with TRBD1. The CDR3 is 14 amino acids. Germline V CDR1 and CDR2: LGHDT, YNNKEL (reference sequence). V lost 4 bases and J lost 7; bases outside the gene matches: 9. In DNA form, the CDR3 reads TGTGCCAGCAGCCGCGAACAGGGGTTGGGTGGCTACACCTTC. It encodes CASSREQGLGGYTF.

The chain links TRBV7-2 to TRBJ1-2; TRBD1 agrees at 9 bases. This CDR3 comprises 16 residues. With 3 bases clipped from V and 5 bases from J, the junction kept 10 bases outside the gene matches. CDR1 SGHTA and CDR2 FQGNSA come from the germline V gene. In DNA, the CDR3 is TGTGCCAGCAGCTTGGATCCGGGACAGGGAGTATATGGCTACACCTTC. This sequence encodes CASSLDPGQGVYGYTF.

A note on this clone: This same CDR3 is encoded by further DNA sequences in the sample. The chain has TRBV5-6 and TRBJ1-2; possible D gene TRBD1, 5 bases. Per germline, CDR1 SGHDT and CDR2 YYEEEE. V lost 3 bases to trimming and J lost 5 bases, with 8 bases between them. The CDR3 sequence is 12 residues long. Written as DNA, the CDR3 is TGTGCCAGCAGCTCAGGGTTTTATGGCTACACCTTC. This gives the protein CASSSGFYGYTF.

In this sample, this clone turned up a few times. The chain recombines TRBV2 with TRBJ2-2; 7 nucleotides line up with TRBD2. This CDR3 has 15 residues. V dropped 6 bases and J dropped 3; count of bases not matched to a gene: 7. Germline CDR1 reads SNHLY; CDR2 reads FYNNEI. This chain's CDR3 is CASSPLADHTGELFF. DNA of the CDR3: TGTGCCAGCAGCCCTCTAGCGGACCACACCGGGGAGCTGTTTTTT. The whole variable domain, filled in from reference TRBV2 and TRBJ2-2, reads EPEVTQTPSHQVTQMGQEVILRCVPISNHLYFYWYRQILGQKVEFLVSFYNNEISEKSEIFDDQFSVERPDGSNFTLKIRSTKLEDSAMYFCASSPLADHTGELFFGEGSRLTVL.

The V gene is TRBV5-1, the J gene TRBJ1-5; 7 bases are shared with TRBD1. Looked up from germline, CDR1 is SGHRS and CDR2 is YFSETQ. The CDR3 loop spans 15 amino acids. Trimming took 5 bases from V and 0 from J; bases not matched to a gene: 5. In DNA, the CDR3 is TGCGCCAGCAGGTCCGGGACAGATAGCAATCAGCCCCAGCATTTT. The encoded protein is CASRSGTDSNQPQHF.

The rearrangement links TRBV9 to TRBJ1-5; TRBD1 is a possible D gene (6 bases). Per the germline V gene, CDR1 is SGDLS and CDR2 is YYNGEE. The ends were cut back, 4 bases at V and 6 bases at J, with 14 bases in the middle. This CDR3 is built from 14 residues. The CDR3 is CASSPRGGSQPQHF. The CDR3 DNA follows: TGTGCCAGCAGCCCCCGAGGGGGATCTCAGCCCCAGCATTTT. The variable domain in full, with the rest retrieved from reference TRBV9 and TRBJ1-5, is DSGVTQTPKHLITATGQRVTLRCSPRSGDLSVYWYQQSLDQGLQFLIQYYNGEERAKGNILERFSAQQFPDLHSELNLSSLELGDSALYFCASSPRGGSQPQHFGDGTRLSIL.

The CDR3 nucleotides are TGTGCCAGCAGCTTGGGGACAGACTACGAGCAGTACTTC. It codes for CASSLGTDYEQYF. The J gene is TRBJ2-7, the V gene TRBV5-5, with TRBD1 as a possible D gene (6 bases). Germline V lookup: CDR1 SGHKS, CDR2 YYEKEE (reference sequence). CDR3 length: 13 residues. The V and J ends lost 0 bases and 3 bases respectively, with 7 bases between them.

The chain recombines TRBV14 with TRBJ1-1; D is perhaps TRBD1 (6 bases). V was clipped by 3 bases and J by 11 bases, with 13 bases between them. Per germline, CDR1 SGHDN and CDR2 FVKESK. The CDR3 extends over 12 amino acids. This CDR3 is CASSHFTGKAFF. The CDR3 nucleotides read TGTGCCAGCAGCCACTTTACAGGGAAGGCTTTCTTT.

This chain connects TRBV2 to TRBJ1-5; the match to TRBD1 covers 10 bases. CDR1 and CDR2 (germline): SNHLY, FYNNEI. The CDR3 consists of 16 residues. Germline trimming cut 6 bases from V and 4 bases from J; bases unmatched to any gene: 9. The CDR3 DNA sequence: TGTGCCAGCAGCGGGGGACAGGGGATAGGTAATCAGCCCCAGCATTTT. It codes for CASSGGQGIGNQPQHF. The whole variable domain, filled in from reference TRBV2 and TRBJ1-5, reads EPEVTQTPSHQVTQMGQEVILRCVPISNHLYFYWYRQILGQKVEFLVSFYNNEISEKSEIFDDQFSVERPDGSNFTLKIRSTKLEDSAMYFCASSGGQGIGNQPQHFGDGTRLSIL.

CDR3 protein: CASGLALPPLTGGVQPQHF. The CDR3 DNA reads as TGTGCTAGTGGTTTGGCACTACCCCCGTTGACAGGGGGCGTTCAGCCCCAGCATTTT. The chain uses TRBV12-5 and TRBJ1-5; 10 bases line up with TRBD1. J was trimmed by 6 bases and V by 1 base; bases with no gene match: 15. CDR3 length: 19 residues. Looked up from germline, CDR1 is LGHNT and CDR2 is FRNRAP.

The gene calls are TRBV7-2 and TRBJ2-2; 11 positions agree with TRBD1. With V trimmed by 5 bases and J by 6 bases, 11 bases remained unmatched. The V gene's germline CDR1 is SGHTA and CDR2 FQGNSA. This CDR3 contains 17 residues. CDR3 region: CASSPGQGAIFAGELFF. As DNA, the CDR3 is TGTGCCAGCAGCCCTGGACAGGGGGCAATCTTCGCCGGGGAGCTGTTTTTT.